This T cell receptor (beta chain) appears in the sequencing data of a study of blood T cell repertoires in COVID-19. Across the study: The samples span acute and convalescent COVID-19 from the United States, Italy and Spain.

The CDR3 totals 12 residues. V dropped 5 bases and J dropped 8 bases, with 10 bases sitting between them. CDR1 and CDR2 (germline): SGHRS, YFSETQ. As processed by the authors: Reference gene primer amplification in the assay estimated nucleated cell counts. Sequenced by immunoSEQ multiplex PCR; TCRdb stores in-frame clones only, minus some. The V and J calls and clone size are taken from that table; D and trimming were inferred from the DNA. The sample carries around 400,000 clones, roughly 90% recorded once. This clone was detected only once. The TCR originated in a man aged 35-49 years with acute or convalescent COVID-19. The sequenced sample consisted of peripheral blood. The V and J genes are TRBV5-1 and TRBJ1-4; D gene uncertain. CDR3 sequence (DNA): TGCGCCAGCAGTAGGGAGAACGAAAAACTGTTTTTT. This codes for CASSRENEKLFF.